This TCR beta chain was recorded in a study of T cell responses to AZD1222 COVID-19 vaccine. Assay used: immunoSEQ multiplex PCR; TCRdb lists only in-frame clones, some missing. The sample has about 140,000 clones, over 85% seen once. This clone was detected once. CDR3 length: 13 amino acids. Germline lookup yields CDR1 SGDLS and CDR2 YYNGEE. The ends were cut back, 0 bases at V and 8 bases at J, with 9 bases in the middle. This receptor was obtained from an adult who received the AZD1222 COVID-19 vaccine. This sample comprised peripheral blood, obtained 28 days after the second AZD1222 dose. The chain is built from TRBV9 and TRBJ1-5, with TRBD1 as a possible D gene (6 bases). CDR3 amino acids: CASSVGEGEPQHF. CDR3 sequence (DNA): TGTGCCAGCAGCGTAGGCGAGGGGGAGCCCCAGCATTTT.